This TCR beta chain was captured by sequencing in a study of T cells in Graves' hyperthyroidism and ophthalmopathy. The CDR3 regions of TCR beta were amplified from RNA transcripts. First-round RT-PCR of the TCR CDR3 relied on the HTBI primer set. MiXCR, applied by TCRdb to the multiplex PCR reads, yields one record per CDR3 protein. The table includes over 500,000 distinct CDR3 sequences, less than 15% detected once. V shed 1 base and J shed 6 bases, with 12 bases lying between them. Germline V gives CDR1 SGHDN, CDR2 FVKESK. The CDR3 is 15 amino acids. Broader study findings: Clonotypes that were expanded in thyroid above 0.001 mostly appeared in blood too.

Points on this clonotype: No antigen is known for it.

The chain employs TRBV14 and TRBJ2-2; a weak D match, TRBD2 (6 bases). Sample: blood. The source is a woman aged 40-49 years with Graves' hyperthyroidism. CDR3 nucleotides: TGTGCCAGCAGCCAAGCCCACGGGGGTCCCGGGGAGCTGTTTTTT. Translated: CASSQAHGGPGELFF.